The clone carrying this T cell receptor (beta chain) is a singleton in its sample. What it recognizes is unknown. Germline assignment: CDR1 SGHDT and CDR2 YYEEEE. V was trimmed by 4 bases and J by 8 bases, leaving 13 bases between them. The CDR3 loop spans 13 amino acids. This specimen belongs to a study of beta chain features in type 1 diabetes. Study findings and constraints: Shortening of TCRB CDR3s, moderate but significant, appeared in all four CD4+ subsets of Type 1 diabetes patients.

Sequenced material consisted of expressed TCRB transcripts (all of the isolated RNA was reverse transcribed). Generated by immunoSEQ multiplex PCR, the TCRdb table keeps only in-frame clones and is missing some. The repertoire consists of about 150,000 clones, with about a tenth occurring once and the leading ten covering around 0.48%. Input material: central memory CD4+ T cells from blood. The V and J genes are TRBV5-6 and TRBJ2-1, with a weak D call TRBD2 (5 bases). The sequence was obtained from a man under 40 with type 1 diabetes. The chain's CDR3 is CASSQLSADEQFF. CDR3 sequence (DNA): TGTGCCAGCAGCCAGCTTAGCGCCGATGAGCAGTTCTTC.